This TCR beta chain stems from a study of blood T cell repertoires in COVID-19. Study context: Both acute and convalescent COVID-19 samples were obtained from the United States, Italy and Spain. PBMCs, B-cell-depleted T cells, or T cells provided the cDNA or gDNA that made up the material.

V trimming: 4 bases; J trimming: 13 bases; junction bases outside the gene matches: 13. CDR3 length: 16 amino acids. Germline V lookup: CDR1 LGHDT, CDR2 YNNKEL (reference sequence). Authors' methods: From reference gene primer amplification, estimates of nucleated cell counts were derived. TCRdb's copy holds only in-frame clones and misses some; the assay was immunoSEQ multiplex PCR. The V and J calls and clone size were taken over from that table, and D and trimming were inferred from the DNA. In the table there are roughly 80,000 clones, about 83% of which are singletons. Sequenced input: peripheral blood. The gene calls are TRBV3-1 (or the pseudogene TRBV3-2) and TRBJ2-1; TRBD2 matches 13 bases. The receptor comes from a woman aged 60-75 years with acute or convalescent COVID-19. CDR3 residues: CASSRTIGTSGIPQFF. The DNA for the CDR3 is TGTGCCAGCAGCCGGACAATCGGGACTAGCGGGATCCCCCAGTTCTTC.